This TCR beta chain was sequenced in a study of identical twins. Details on this clonotype: Its antigen is not identified.

TCRdb passed the 5' RACE reads through MiXCR, listing each CDR3 protein once. Among around 250,000 distinct CDR3 sequences listed, approximately 11% were seen once. Broader study findings: Out-of-frame alpha sequences common to twins exhibited a surplus of low generation probability.

The germline gives CDR1 SEHNR, CDR2 FQNEAQ (reference sequence). The CDR3 has 17 residues. With 4 bases clipped from V and 1 base from J, the junction kept 10 bases outside the gene matches. This sample was shared with a second study, whose subject was yellow fever vaccine responses in identical twins.

The clonotype comes from a woman aged 18-35 years in good health. V is TRBV7-9 and J is TRBJ2-4, with TRBD1 matching over 7 bases. Sequencing input: memory (CD45RO+) T cells sorted from blood. The CDR3 reads CASSYSGTAAAKNIQYF. Written as DNA, the CDR3 is TGTGCCAGCAGCTATTCCGGGACAGCGGCGGCCAAAAACATTCAGTACTTC.